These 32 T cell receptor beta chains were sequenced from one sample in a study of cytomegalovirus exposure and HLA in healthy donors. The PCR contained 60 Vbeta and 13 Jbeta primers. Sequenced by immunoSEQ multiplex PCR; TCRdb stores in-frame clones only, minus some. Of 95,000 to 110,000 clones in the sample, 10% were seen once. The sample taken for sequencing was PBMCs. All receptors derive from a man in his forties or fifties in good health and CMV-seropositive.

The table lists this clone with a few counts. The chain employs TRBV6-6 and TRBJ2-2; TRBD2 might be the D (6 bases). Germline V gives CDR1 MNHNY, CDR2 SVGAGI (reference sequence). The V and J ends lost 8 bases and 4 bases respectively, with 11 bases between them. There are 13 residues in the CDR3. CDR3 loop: CASGGTLTGELFF. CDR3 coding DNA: TGTGCCAGCGGAGGGACTCTCACCGGGGAGCTGTTTTTT.

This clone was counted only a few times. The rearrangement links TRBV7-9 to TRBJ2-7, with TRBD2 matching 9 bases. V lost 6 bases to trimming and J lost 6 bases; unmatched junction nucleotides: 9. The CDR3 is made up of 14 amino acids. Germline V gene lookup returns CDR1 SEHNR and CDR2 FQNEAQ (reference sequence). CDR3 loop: CASSPGTSPREQYF. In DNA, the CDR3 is TGTGCCAGCAGTCCCGGGACTAGCCCACGCGAGCAGTACTTC.

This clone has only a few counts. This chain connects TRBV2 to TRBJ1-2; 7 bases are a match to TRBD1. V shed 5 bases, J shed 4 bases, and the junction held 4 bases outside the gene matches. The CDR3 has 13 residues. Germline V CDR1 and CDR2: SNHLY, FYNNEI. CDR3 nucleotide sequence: TGTGCCAGCAGTCCCGGGACAGTCTATGGCTACACCTTC. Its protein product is CASSPGTVYGYTF.

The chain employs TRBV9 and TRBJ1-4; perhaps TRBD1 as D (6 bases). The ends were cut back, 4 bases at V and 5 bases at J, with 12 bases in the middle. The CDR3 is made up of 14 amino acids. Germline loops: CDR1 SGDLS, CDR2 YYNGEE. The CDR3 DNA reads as TGTGCCAGCAGCTCATCAGGACAGAATGAAAAACTGTTTTTT. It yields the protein CASSSSGQNEKLFF. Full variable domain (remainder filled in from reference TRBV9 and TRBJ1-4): DSGVTQTPKHLITATGQRVTLRCSPRSGDLSVYWYQQSLDQGLQFLIQYYNGEERAKGNILERFSAQQFPDLHSELNLSSLELGDSALYFCASSSSGQNEKLFFGSGTQLSVL.

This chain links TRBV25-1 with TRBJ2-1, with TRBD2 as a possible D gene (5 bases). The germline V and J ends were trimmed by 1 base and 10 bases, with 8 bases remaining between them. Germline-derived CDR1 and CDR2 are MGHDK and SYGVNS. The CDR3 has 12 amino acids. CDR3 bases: TGTGCCAGCAGTGAATCGGAGGAGGAGCAGTTCTTC. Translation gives CASSESEEEQFF.

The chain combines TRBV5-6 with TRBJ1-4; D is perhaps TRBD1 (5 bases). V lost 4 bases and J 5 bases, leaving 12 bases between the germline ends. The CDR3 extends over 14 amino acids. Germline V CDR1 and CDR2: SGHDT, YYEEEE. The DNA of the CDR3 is TGTGCCAGCAGCATAGGACAAGAAAATGAAAAACTGTTTTTT. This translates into CASSIGQENEKLFF.

CDR3 DNA: TGTGCCAGTAGTTTGCGGTTTGAAGGGGGCACTGAAGCTTTCTTT. Residues: CASSLRFEGGTEAFF. This chain links TRBV19 with TRBJ1-1; weak D call: TRBD1 (6 bases). This CDR3 has 15 amino acids. Trimming cost V 5 bases and J 4 bases, with 17 bases left between them. CDR1 and CDR2 from the germline V gene are LNHDA and SQIVND (reference sequence).

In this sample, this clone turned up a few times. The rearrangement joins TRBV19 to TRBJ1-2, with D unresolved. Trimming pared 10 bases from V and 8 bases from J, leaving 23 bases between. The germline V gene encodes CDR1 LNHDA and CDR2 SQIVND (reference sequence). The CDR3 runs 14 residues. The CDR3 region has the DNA TGTGCCACCCAGCCCCAGGATAAATATTTGGGCTACACCTTC. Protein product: CATQPQDKYLGYTF.

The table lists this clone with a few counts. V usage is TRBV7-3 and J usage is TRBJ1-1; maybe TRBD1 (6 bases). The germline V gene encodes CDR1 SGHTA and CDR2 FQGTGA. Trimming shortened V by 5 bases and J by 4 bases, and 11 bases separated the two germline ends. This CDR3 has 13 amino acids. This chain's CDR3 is CASSPQQGTEAFF. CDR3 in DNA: TGTGCCAGCAGCCCTCAACAGGGCACTGAAGCTTTCTTT.

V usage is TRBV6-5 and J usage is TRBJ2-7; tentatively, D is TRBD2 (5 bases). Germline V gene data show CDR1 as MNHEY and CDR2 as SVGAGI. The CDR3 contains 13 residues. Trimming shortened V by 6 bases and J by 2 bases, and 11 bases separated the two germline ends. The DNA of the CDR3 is TGTGCCAGCAGCCCGGAGGCCCCCTACGAGCAGTACTTC. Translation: CASSPEAPYEQYF.

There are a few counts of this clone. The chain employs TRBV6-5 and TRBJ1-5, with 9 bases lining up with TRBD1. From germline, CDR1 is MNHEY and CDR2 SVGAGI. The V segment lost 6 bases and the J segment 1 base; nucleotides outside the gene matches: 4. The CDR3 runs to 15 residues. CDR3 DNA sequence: TGTGCCAGCAGCCCACAGGGGGCCAGCAATCAGCCCCAGCATTTT. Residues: CASSPQGASNQPQHF.

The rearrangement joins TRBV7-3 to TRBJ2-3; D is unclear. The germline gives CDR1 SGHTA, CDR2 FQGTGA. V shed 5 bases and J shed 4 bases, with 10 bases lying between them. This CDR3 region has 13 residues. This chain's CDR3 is CASSLITADTQYF. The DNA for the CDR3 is TGTGCCAGCAGCCTCATCACGGCAGATACGCAGTATTTT.

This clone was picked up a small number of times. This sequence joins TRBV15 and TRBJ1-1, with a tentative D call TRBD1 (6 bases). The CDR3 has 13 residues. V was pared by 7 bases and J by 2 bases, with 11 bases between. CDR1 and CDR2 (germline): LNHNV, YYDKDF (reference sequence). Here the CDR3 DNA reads TGTGCCACCAAACAGGGACTAAACACTGAAGCTTTCTTT. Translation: CATKQGLNTEAFF. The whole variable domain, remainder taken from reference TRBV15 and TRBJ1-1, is DAMVIQNPRYQVTQFGKPVTLSCSQTLNHNVMYWYQQKSSQAPKLLFHYYDKDFNNEADTPDNFQSRRPNTSFCFLDIRSPGLGDTAMYLCATKQGLNTEAFFGQGTRLTVV.

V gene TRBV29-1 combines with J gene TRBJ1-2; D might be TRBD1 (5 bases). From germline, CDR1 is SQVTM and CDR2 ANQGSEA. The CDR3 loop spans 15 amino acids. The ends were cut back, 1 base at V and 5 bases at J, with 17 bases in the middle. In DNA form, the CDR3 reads TGCAGCGTTGAAGGAAGGGGTCAGACAAGATATGGCTACACCTTC. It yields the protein CSVEGRGQTRYGYTF.

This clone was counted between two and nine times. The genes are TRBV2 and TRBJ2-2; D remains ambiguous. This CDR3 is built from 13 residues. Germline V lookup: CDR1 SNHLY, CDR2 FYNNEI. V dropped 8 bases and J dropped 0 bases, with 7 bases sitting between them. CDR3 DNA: TGTGCCAGCTTCACTCCGAACACCGGGGAGCTGTTTTTT. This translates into CASFTPNTGELFF.

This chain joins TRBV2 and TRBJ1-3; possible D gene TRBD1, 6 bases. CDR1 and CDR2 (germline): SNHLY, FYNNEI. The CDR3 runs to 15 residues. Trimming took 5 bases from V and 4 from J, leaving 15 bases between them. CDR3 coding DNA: TGTGCCAGCAGTCGTGACGGGGGGCCAGGAAACACCATATATTTT. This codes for CASSRDGGPGNTIYF.

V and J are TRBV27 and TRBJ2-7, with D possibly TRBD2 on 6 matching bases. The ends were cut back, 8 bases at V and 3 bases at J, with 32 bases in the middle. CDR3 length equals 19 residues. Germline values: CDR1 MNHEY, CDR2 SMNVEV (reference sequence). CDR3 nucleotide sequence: TGTGCCAGCCCCATCGCGTCAGGTTCCCAGCGGGCCCCTCACTACGAGCAGTACTTC. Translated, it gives CASPIASGSQRAPHYEQYF.

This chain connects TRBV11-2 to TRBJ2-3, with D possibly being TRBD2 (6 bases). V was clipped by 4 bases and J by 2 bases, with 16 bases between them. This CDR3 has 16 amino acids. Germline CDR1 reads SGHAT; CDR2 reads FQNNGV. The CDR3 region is CASSWRGAGATDTQYF. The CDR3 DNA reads TGTGCCAGCAGCTGGCGCGGGGCCGGTGCCACAGATACGCAGTATTTT.

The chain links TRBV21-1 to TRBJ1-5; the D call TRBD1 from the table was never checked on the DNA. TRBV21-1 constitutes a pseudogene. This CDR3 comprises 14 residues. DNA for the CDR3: TGTGCCAGCAGCATGAAACAGGGGGCTCAGCCCCAGCATTTT. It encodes CASSMKQGAQPQHF.

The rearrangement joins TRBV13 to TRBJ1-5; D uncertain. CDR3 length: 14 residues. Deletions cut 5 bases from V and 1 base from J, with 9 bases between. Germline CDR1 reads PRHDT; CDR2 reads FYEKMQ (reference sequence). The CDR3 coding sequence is TGTGCCAGCAGCATTGGACTGAGCAATCAGCCCCAGCATTTT. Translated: CASSIGLSNQPQHF.

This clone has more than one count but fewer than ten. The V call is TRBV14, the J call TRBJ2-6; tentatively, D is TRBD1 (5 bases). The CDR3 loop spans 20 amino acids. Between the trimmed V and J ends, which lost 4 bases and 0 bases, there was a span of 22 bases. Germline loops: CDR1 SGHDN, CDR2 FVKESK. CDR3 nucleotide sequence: TGTGCCAGCAGCCTCAGGTCAGGGTTGGCAGATTCCTCTGGGGCCAACGTCCTGACTTTC. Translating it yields CASSLRSGLADSSGANVLTF.

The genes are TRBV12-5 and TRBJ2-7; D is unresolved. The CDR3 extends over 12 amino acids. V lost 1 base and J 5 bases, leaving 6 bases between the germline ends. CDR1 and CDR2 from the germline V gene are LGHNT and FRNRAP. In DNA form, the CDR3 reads TGTGCTAGTGGTTTGGCCCTACACGAGCAGTACTTC. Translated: CASGLALHEQYF.

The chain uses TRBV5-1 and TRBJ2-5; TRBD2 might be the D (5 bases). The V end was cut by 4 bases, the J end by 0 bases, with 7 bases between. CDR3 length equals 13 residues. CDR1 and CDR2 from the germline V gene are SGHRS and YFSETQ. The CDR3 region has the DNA TGCGCCAGCAGCAAGGACTACCAAGAGACCCAGTACTTC. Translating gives CASSKDYQETQYF.

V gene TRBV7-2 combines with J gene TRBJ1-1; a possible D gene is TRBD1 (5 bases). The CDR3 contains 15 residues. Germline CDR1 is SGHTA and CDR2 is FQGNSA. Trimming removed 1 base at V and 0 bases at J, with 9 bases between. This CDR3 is CASSLGGFLNTEAFF. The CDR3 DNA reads TGTGCCAGCAGCTTAGGGGGCTTCCTGAACACTGAAGCTTTCTTT.

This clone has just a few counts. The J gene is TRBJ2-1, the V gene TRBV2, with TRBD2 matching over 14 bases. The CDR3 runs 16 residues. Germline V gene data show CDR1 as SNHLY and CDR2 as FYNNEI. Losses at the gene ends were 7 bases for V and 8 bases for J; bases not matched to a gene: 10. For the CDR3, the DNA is TGTGCCAGCACCCCGGGACTAGCGGGGGTTTTAGATGAGCAGTTCTTC. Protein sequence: CASTPGLAGVLDEQFF.

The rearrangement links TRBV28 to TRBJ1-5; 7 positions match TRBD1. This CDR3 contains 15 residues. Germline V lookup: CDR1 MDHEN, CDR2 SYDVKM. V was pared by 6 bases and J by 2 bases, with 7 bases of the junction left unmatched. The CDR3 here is CASSLRQGGNQPQHF. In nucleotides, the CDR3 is TGTGCCAGCAGCCTAAGACAGGGCGGCAATCAGCCCCAGCATTTT. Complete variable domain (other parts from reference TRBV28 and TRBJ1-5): DVKVTQSSRYLVKRTGEKVFLECVQDMDHENMFWYRQDPGLGLRLIYFSYDVKMKEKGDIPEGYSVSREKKERFSLILESASTNQTSMYLCASSLRQGGNQPQHFGDGTRLSIL.

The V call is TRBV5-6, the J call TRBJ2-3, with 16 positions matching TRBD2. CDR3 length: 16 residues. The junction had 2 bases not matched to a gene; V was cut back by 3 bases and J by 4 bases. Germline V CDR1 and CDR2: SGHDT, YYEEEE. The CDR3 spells CASSWGLAGGPDTQYF. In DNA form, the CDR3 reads TGTGCCAGCAGCTGGGGACTAGCGGGAGGGCCAGATACGCAGTATTTT.

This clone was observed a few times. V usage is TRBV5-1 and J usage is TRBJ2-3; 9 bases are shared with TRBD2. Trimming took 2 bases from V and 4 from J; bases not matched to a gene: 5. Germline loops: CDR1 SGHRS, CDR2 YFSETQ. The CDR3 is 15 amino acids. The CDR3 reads CASSLGGRAPDTQYF. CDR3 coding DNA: TGCGCCAGCAGCTTAGGCGGGAGGGCCCCAGATACGCAGTATTTT.

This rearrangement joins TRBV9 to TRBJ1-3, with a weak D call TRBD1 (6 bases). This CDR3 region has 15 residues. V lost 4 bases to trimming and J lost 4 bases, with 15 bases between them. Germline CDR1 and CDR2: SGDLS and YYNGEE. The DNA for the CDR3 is TGTGCCAGCAGCAGAGGAAACAGGGAGGGAAACACCATATATTTT. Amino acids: CASSRGNREGNTIYF.

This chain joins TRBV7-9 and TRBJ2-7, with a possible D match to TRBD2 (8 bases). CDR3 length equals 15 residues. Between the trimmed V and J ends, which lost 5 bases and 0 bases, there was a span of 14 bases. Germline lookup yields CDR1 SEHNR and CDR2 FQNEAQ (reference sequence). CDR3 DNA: TGTGCCAGCAGCCCCCGGGAGGGGGCCTCCTACGAGCAGTACTTC. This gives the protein CASSPREGASYEQYF.

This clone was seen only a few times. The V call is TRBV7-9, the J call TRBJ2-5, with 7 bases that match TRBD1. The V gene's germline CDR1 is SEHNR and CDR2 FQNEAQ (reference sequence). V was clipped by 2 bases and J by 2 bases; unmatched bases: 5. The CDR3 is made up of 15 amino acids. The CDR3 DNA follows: TGTGCCAGCAGCTTAAATAGGGGACAGCAAGAGACCCAGTACTTC. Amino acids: CASSLNRGQQETQYF.

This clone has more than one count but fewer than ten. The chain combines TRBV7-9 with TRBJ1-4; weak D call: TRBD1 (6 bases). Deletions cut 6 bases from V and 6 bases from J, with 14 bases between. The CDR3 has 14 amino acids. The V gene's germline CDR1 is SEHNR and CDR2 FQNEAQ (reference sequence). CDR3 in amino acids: CASSQSQGDEKLFF. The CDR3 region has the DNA TGTGCCAGCAGTCAATCACAGGGAGATGAAAAACTGTTTTTT.